Listed below are T cell receptor beta chains from one sample, sequenced in a study of shared clonotypes between healthy human individuals. TCRdb's copy holds only in-frame clones and misses some; the assay was immunoSEQ multiplex PCR. Of 2 million to 3 million clones in the sample, over 85% were seen once. Sequenced: naive CD4+ T cells from PBMCs. These receptors all come from a man aged 18-30 years in good health. Some clones in this sample may be carry-over from other donors' samples. Each CDR3 is given with its conserved first and last residue. D genes are given only for firm matches. Clone size, where shown, is once, few, many, or a class for clones that have expanded.

J gene | V gene | clone size | D gene | CDR3 protein | CDR3 DNA
TRBJ2-5 | TRBV5-1 | . | TRBD2 | CASSLGLAGGQETQYF | TGCGCCAGCAGCTTGGGACTAGCGGGAGGGCAGGAGACCCAGTACTTC
TRBJ2-7 | TRBV6-1 | few | . | CASTDRAPYEQYF | TGTGCCAGCACTGACCGGGCCCCATACGAGCAGTACTTC
TRBJ1-5 | TRBV6-5 | . | . | CASSYRGNQPQHF | TGTGCCAGCAGTTACAGGGGAAATCAGCCCCAGCATTTT
TRBJ1-5 | TRBV28 | . | . | CASSPAGWEGAQPQHF | TGTGCCAGCAGTCCCGCCGGTTGGGAGGGTGCTCAGCCCCAGCATTTT
TRBJ2-7 | TRBV7-8 | . | TRBD2 | CASSARVGLAGGHEQYF | TGTGCCAGCAGCGCGAGAGTTGGACTAGCGGGAGGCCACGAGCAGTACTTC
TRBJ1-4 | TRBV18 | . | TRBD1 | CASSPGQAEKLFF | TGTGCCAGCTCACCGGGACAGGCGGAAAAACTGTTTTTT
TRBJ1-4 | TRBV11-2 | . | . | CASSLDYAQGLEKLFF | TGTGCCAGCAGCTTAGATTATGCGCAGGGGCTAGAAAAACTGTTTTTT
TRBJ2-2 | TRBV7-2 | . | . | CASSLAGIAGARPTGELFF | TGTGCCAGCAGCTTAGCGGGCATCGCAGGGGCCCGCCCCACCGGGGAGCTGTTTTTT
TRBJ1-1 | TRBV29-1 | . | TRBD1 | CSVGGTGGWNTEAFF | TGCAGCGTTGGGGGGACAGGGGGATGGAACACTGAAGCTTTCTTT
TRBJ1-2 | TRBV18 | few | . | CASSPDSNYGYTF | TGTGCCAGCTCACCGGACAGTAACTATGGCTACACCTTC
TRBJ2-1 | TRBV7-2 | . | . | CASSGGRLQTWEQFF | TGTGCCAGCAGCGGTGGTCGACTCCAGACATGGGAGCAGTTCTTC
TRBJ2-2 | TRBV28 | once | TRBD1 | CASITGVVGELFF | TGTGCCAGCATCACAGGGGTGGTCGGGGAGCTGTTTTTT
TRBJ2-1 | TRBV5-4 | . | TRBD1 | CASTVLGRGRGYGQFF | TGTGCCAGCACCGTCCTGGGCAGGGGGCGAGGGTATGGGCAGTTCTTC
TRBJ1-4 | TRBV28 | . | . | CASSLSGATNEKLFF | TGTGCCAGCAGTTTATCAGGGGCAACTAATGAAAAACTGTTTTTT
TRBJ2-7 | TRBV7-9 | . | . | CASRPTGPSYEQYF | TGTGCCAGCAGACCCACAGGGCCGAGCTACGAGCAGTACTTC
TRBJ2-7 | TRBV7-8 | . | . | CASSLTTMTVTGRYEQYF | TGTGCCAGCAGCTTAACCACGATGACGGTGACAGGCCGCTACGAGCAGTACTTC
TRBJ1-4 | TRBV5-5 | . | . | CASSLVTVTNEKLFF | TGTGCCAGCAGCTTGGTCACGGTAACTAATGAAAAACTGTTTTTT
TRBJ2-1 | TRBV18 | . | TRBD2 | CASSRYTSGNYNEQFF | TGTGCCAGCTCACGTTATACTAGCGGGAATTACAATGAGCAGTTCTTC
TRBJ2-2 | TRBV19 | . | TRBD1 | CASSIDFFRKGAPGELFF | TGTGCCAGTAGTATAGATTTCTTCAGAAAGGGGGCTCCCGGGGAGCTGTTTTTT
TRBJ2-7 | TRBV19 | once | TRBD1 | CASSPTGGGEQYF | TGTGCCAGTAGTCCTACAGGGGGTGGCGAGCAGTACTTC
TRBJ2-1 | TRBV7-3 | . | TRBD2 | CASSLGLAVVTEQFF | TGTGCCAGCAGCCTGGGACTAGCGGTTGTAACTGAGCAGTTCTTC
TRBJ1-3 | TRBV7-9 | . | . | CASSLVPGNTIYF | TGTGCCAGCAGTCTGGTGCCCGGAAACACCATATATTTT
TRBJ1-1 | TRBV11-2 | . | . | CASGGNTEAFF | TGTGCCAGCGGGGGGAACACTGAAGCTTTCTTT
TRBJ2-7 | TRBV6-5 | . | TRBD2 | CASSTLAGPSYEQYF | TGTGCCAGCAGTACCCTAGCGGGGCCTTCCTACGAGCAGTACTTC
TRBJ2-5 | TRBV30 | . | . | CAGRRMYQETQYF | TGTGCCGGCAGGCGTATGTACCAAGAGACCCAGTACTTC
TRBJ2-6 | TRBV5-1 | . | . | CASTEGDSGANVLTF | TGCGCCAGCACCGAGGGAGACTCTGGGGCCAACGTCCTGACTTTC
TRBJ1-2 | TRBV7-9 | . | . | CASSLESGHTF | TGTGCCAGCAGCTTAGAATCCGGTCACACCTTC
TRBJ1-2 | TRBV30 | . | . | CAWSEGPPGGYTF | TGTGCCTGGAGTGAGGGCCCCCCGGGGGGCTACACCTTC
TRBJ1-4 | TRBV11-2 | . | . | CASSLVYRAALRFF | TGTGCCAGCAGCTTAGTTTACAGGGCAGCTCTAAGGTTTTTT
TRBJ2-3 | TRBV4-1 | . | TRBD2 | CASSQVGLATDTQYF | TGCGCCAGCAGCCAAGTAGGACTAGCCACAGATACGCAGTATTTT
TRBJ2-7 | TRBV20-1 | once | . | CSASERAEQYF | TGCAGTGCTAGTGAGAGGGCAGAGCAGTACTTC